Below, 10 T cell receptor beta chains from the same sample are listed, as sequenced in a study of early T cells in non-severe SARS-CoV-2 infection. Each CDR3 protein gets one entry after TCRdb re-called the 5' RACE reads with MiXCR. The sample contains tens of thousands of distinct CDR3 sequences, around 6% of which appear only once. Sequencing input: whole blood. Receptors were obtained from an adult who was a healthcare worker with PCR-confirmed SARS-CoV-2 infection or an uninfected control (not recorded which).

This clonotype has only a few counts. V gene TRBV5-4 combines with J gene TRBJ2-6; the match to TRBD1 covers 7 bases. Germline CDR1 SGHNT, CDR2 YYREEE (reference sequence). The CDR3 loop spans 18 amino acids. V gave up 2 bases and J gave up 0 bases; unmatched junction bases: 8. CDR3 in amino acids: CASSFRQGAHSGANVLTF. In DNA, the CDR3 is TGTGCCAGCAGCTTCCGACAGGGAGCCCACTCTGGGGCCAACGTCCTGACTTTC.

This clonotype was recorded many times. The chain couples TRBV19 to TRBJ2-7; no firm D call. Germline CDR1 is LNHDA and CDR2 is SQIVND (reference sequence). This CDR3 region has 13 residues. Trimming took 2 bases from V and 2 from J, leaving 7 bases between them. CDR3 sequence reads: CASSILGTYEQYF. The CDR3 DNA sequence: TGTGCCAGTAGTATACTGGGAACCTACGAGCAGTACTTC.

The table lists this clonotype with a few counts. Written as DNA, the CDR3 is TGTGCCAGCAGTTACGGTGTACCGGGCTCACCCCTCCACTTT. Residues: CASSYGVPGSPLHF. The rearrangement uses TRBV6-5 and TRBJ1-6; D gene unclear. Germline CDR1 MNHEY, CDR2 SVGAGI. The V end lost 2 bases, the J end lost 10 bases, and 12 bases lay between the germline ends. There are 14 residues in the CDR3.

At least ten counts were recorded for this clonotype. This chain joins TRBV20-1 and TRBJ1-2; possible D gene TRBD1, 6 bases. Per the germline V gene, CDR1 is DFQATT and CDR2 is SNEGSKA (reference sequence). V was clipped by 5 bases and J by 2 bases, with 27 bases between them. The CDR3 is made up of 18 amino acids. The CDR3 sequence is CSAWEGRGTGKSNYGYTF. As DNA, the CDR3 is TGCAGTGCTTGGGAGGGGAGGGGAACAGGGAAATCGAACTATGGCTACACCTTC.

Ten or more counts support this clonotype. V gene TRBV6-1 combines with J gene TRBJ2-7, with 7 bases identical to TRBD1. CDR1 MNHNS and CDR2 SASEGT come from the germline V gene. Losses at the gene ends were 4 bases for V and 3 bases for J; bases not matched to a gene: 12. The CDR3 loop spans 16 amino acids. CDR3 region: CASSVNTGAPYYEQYF. The DNA of the CDR3 is TGTGCCAGCAGTGTCAATACAGGGGCTCCTTACTACGAGCAGTACTTC.

J is TRBJ2-7 and V is TRBV7-6, with no clear D. Trimming removed 0 bases at V and 2 bases at J, with 5 bases between. In germline, CDR1 is SGHVS, CDR2 FNYEAQ. The CDR3 runs to 13 residues. Here the CDR3 reads CASSLASTYEQYF. The CDR3 nucleotides read TGTGCCAGCAGCTTAGCGAGTACCTACGAGCAGTACTTC.

A note on this clonotype: A clone one base away is much larger, so this may be a read error. The V gene is TRBV12-3 or TRBV12-4, the J gene TRBJ2-5; D is uncertain. CDR3 length: 14 amino acids. CDR3 loop: CVSSGEQTHETQYF. The CDR3 DNA reads TGTGTCAGCAGTGGCGAACAAACCCATGAGACCCAGTACTTC.

The table lists this clonotype with a few counts. The chain links TRBV29-1 to TRBJ1-1, with 7 bases matching TRBD1. The junction had 6 bases not matched to a gene; V was cut back by 4 bases and J by 1 base. The CDR3 consists of 14 residues. CDR1 and CDR2 (germline): SQVTM, ANQGSEA. For the CDR3, the DNA is TGCAGCGTTGGACAGGGAGGGTGGAACACTGAAGCTTTCTTT. This encodes CSVGQGGWNTEAFF.

This clonotype has ten or more counts. The chain carries TRBV7-9 and TRBJ1-3; 7 bases fit TRBD1. Germline assignment: CDR1 SEHNR and CDR2 FQNEAQ (reference sequence). This CDR3 is 14 amino acids long. The J segment lost 8 bases and the V segment lost 6 bases, leaving 10 bases of the junction unmatched. CDR3 in DNA: TGTGCCAGCAGATCCCACAGGGGTCGAGACACCATATATTTT. It codes for CASRSHRGRDTIYF. Full variable domain (outside the CDR3, taken from reference TRBV7-9 and TRBJ1-3): DTGVSQNPRHKITKRGQNVTFRCDPISEHNRLYWYRQTLGQGPEFLTYFQNEAQLEKSRLLSDRFSAERPKGSFSTLEIQRTEQGDSAMYLCASRSHRGRDTIYFGEGSWLTVV.

This clonotype was found a few times. The chain has TRBV20-1 and TRBJ1-5; perhaps TRBD1 as D (5 bases). In germline, CDR1 is DFQATT, CDR2 SNEGSKA (reference sequence). Trimming removed 3 bases from V and 3 bases from J, with 12 bases in between. The CDR3 sequence is 14 residues long. The CDR3 DNA follows: TGCAGTGCTAGTTTCGGGGCGCTCAATCAGCCCCAGCATTTT. Translated, it gives CSASFGALNQPQHF.